These 25 T cell receptor beta chains came from one sample sequenced in a study of T-cell memory formation after mild COVID-19. A single record per CDR3 protein comes from TCRdb applying MiXCR to the 5' RACE reads. This table has around 530,000 distinct CDR3 sequences, roughly 22% appearing once. The sequenced sample consisted of PBMCs or a T cell subset sorted from them (not recorded which). The receptors originated from an adult woman who had mild COVID-19 (a few samples of this study predate the infection). Cell type and time point are not known.

The table lists this clonotype with a few counts. V gene TRBV4-1 combines with J gene TRBJ2-3; possibly TRBD1 or TRBD2 for D (5 bases each). This CDR3 region has 16 residues. V was shortened by 0 bases and J by 3 bases, with 13 bases between the two germline ends. The germline V gene encodes CDR1 MGHRA and CDR2 YSYEKL. As DNA, the CDR3 is TGCGCCAGCAGCCAAGATATTCAGGGACGGACAGATACGCAGTATTTT. Protein sequence: CASSQDIQGRTDTQYF.

The V gene is TRBV29-1, the J gene TRBJ1-2; TRBD1 is a possible D gene (5 bases). Trimming left V 4 bases short and J 4 bases short, with 10 bases between. CDR1 is SQVTM and CDR2 is ANQGSEA in the germline V gene. This CDR3 is 12 amino acids long. CDR3 nucleotide sequence: TGCAGCGTTGTAAGGGGATCCTATGGCTACACCTTC. Its protein is CSVVRGSYGYTF. The variable domain in full, completed from reference TRBV29-1 and TRBJ1-2, reads SAVISQKPSRDICQRGTSLTIQCQVDSQVTMMFWYRQQPGQSLTLIATANQGSEATYESGFVIDKFPISRPNLTFSTLTVSNMSPEDSSIYLCSVVRGSYGYTFGSGTRLTVV.

Ten or more counts support this clonotype. The J gene is TRBJ1-2, the V gene TRBV12-3 or TRBV12-4; D uncertain. This CDR3 has 12 amino acids. V was shortened by 3 bases and J by 4 bases, with 6 bases between the two germline ends. The chain's CDR3 is CASSLGTYGYTF. CDR3 DNA: TGTGCCAGCAGTTTGGGAACCTATGGCTACACCTTC.

DNA for the CDR3: TGTGCCAGCAGTTTAAAGAGGACAGGGGGTGCTGGAGCTTTCTTT. Translation gives CASSLKRTGGAGAFF. The rearrangement uses TRBV12-3 or TRBV12-4 and TRBJ1-1; 10 bases align to TRBD1. V lost 2 bases and J lost 10; bases outside the gene matches: 10. This CDR3 is built from 15 residues.

CDR3 amino acids: CAIRTDTSNTEAFF. Written as DNA, the CDR3 is TGTGCCATCAGGACAGACACCTCGAACACTGAAGCTTTCTTT. The chain combines TRBV10-3 with TRBJ1-1, with D tentatively TRBD1 (5 bases). Trimming cost V 6 bases and J 1 base, with 12 bases left between them. Germline V CDR1 and CDR2: ENHRY, SYGVKD. The CDR3 has 14 amino acids.

V is TRBV5-6 and J is TRBJ1-2; 11 positions agree with TRBD1. The junction had 14 bases not matched to a gene; V was cut back by 3 bases and J by 4 bases. The CDR3 extends over 18 amino acids. Germline-derived CDR1 and CDR2 are SGHDT and YYEEEE. CDR3 nucleotides: TGTGCCAGCAGCTCTTTAGGCAGGGGACAGGGGGTCCGCTATGGCTACACCTTC. This translates into CASSSLGRGQGVRYGYTF.

The chain employs TRBV7-3 and TRBJ2-1; 7 nucleotides agree with TRBD2. V shed 0 bases, J shed 3 bases, and the junction held 5 bases outside the gene matches. The germline V gene has CDR1 SGHTA and CDR2 FQGTGA. The CDR3 runs 16 residues. This CDR3 reads CASSLTGGRVYNEQFF. CDR3 DNA sequence: TGTGCCAGCAGCTTAACGGGCGGGAGAGTCTACAATGAGCAGTTCTTC.

This clonotype showed up just a few times. The chain joins TRBV4-2 to TRBJ2-4, with 9 nucleotides matching TRBD2. The length of the CDR3 is 17 residues. With V trimmed by 0 bases and J by 6 bases, 9 bases remained unmatched. The germline CDR1 and CDR2 sequences are LGHNA and YNFKEQ. For the CDR3, the DNA is TGTGCCAGCAGCCAAGATCGGTTAGCGGGAGATGGAAACATTCAGTACTTC. Its translation: CASSQDRLAGDGNIQYF.

The chain combines TRBV12-3 or TRBV12-4 with TRBJ1-5, with D uncertain. The V and J ends lost 2 bases and 4 bases respectively, with 6 bases between them. The CDR3 length is 13 residues. The CDR3 DNA is TGTGCCAGCAGTTTATCGTGGAATCAGCCCCAGCATTTT. It yields the protein CASSLSWNQPQHF.

The J gene is TRBJ2-1, the V gene TRBV5-1; D unresolved. The CDR3 is 12 amino acids. V lost 0 bases and J lost 10, with 8 bases in between. Germline V gene data show CDR1 as SGHRS and CDR2 as YFSETQ. CDR3 coding DNA: TGCGCCAGCAGCTTGGTTGACGGAGAGCAGTTCTTC. Translation gives CASSLVDGEQFF.

This chain links TRBV25-1 with TRBJ2-2; no definite D call. Trimming took 0 bases from V and 3 from J, leaving 5 bases between them. The CDR3 covers 14 residues. Germline V lookup: CDR1 MGHDK, CDR2 SYGVNS. The CDR3 here is CASSEYKDTGELFF. DNA of the CDR3: TGTGCCAGCAGTGAATATAAAGACACCGGGGAGCTGTTTTTT. Complete variable domain (other parts from reference TRBV25-1 and TRBJ2-2): EADIYQTPRYLVIGTGKKITLECSQTMGHDKMYWYQQDPGMELHLIHYSYGVNSTEKGDLSSESTVSRIRTEHFPLTLESARPSHTSQYLCASSEYKDTGELFFGEGSRLTVL.

This clonotype was detected only a few times. The gene calls are TRBV5-1 and TRBJ1-5; the D is unclear. Trimming pared 1 base from V and 4 bases from J, leaving 12 bases between. The CDR3 covers 15 residues. CDR1 is SGHRS, CDR2 YFSETQ, per germline. The CDR3 region has the DNA TGCGCCAGCAGCTTGTCGGCGGCGGAAAATCAGCCCCAGCATTTT. This codes for CASSLSAAENQPQHF.

V is TRBV11-2 and J is TRBJ2-7; D might be TRBD1 (5 bases). Germline V gene lookup returns CDR1 SGHAT and CDR2 FQNNGV. V was cut by 2 bases and J by 3 bases, with 11 bases left in between. The CDR3 spans 14 residues. CDR3 amino acids: CASSLYPGIYEQYF. The CDR3 DNA reads as TGTGCCAGCAGCTTATATCCAGGGATCTACGAGCAGTACTTC.

The rearrangement uses TRBV7-3 and TRBJ2-1; 12 nucleotides match TRBD2. Losses at the gene ends were 5 bases for V and 10 bases for J; bases not matched to a gene: 6. Germline CDR1 is SGHTA and CDR2 is FQGTGA. The CDR3 totals 14 residues. CDR3 in amino acids: CASSPTSGSGEQFF. The CDR3 coding sequence is TGTGCCAGCAGCCCGACTAGCGGGAGTGGGGAGCAGTTCTTC.

V and J are TRBV24-1 and TRBJ2-7; tentatively, D is TRBD2 (6 bases). Germline CDR1 is KGHDR and CDR2 is SFDVKD. Trimming left V 1 base short and J 5 bases short, with 14 bases between. The CDR3 loop spans 15 amino acids. CDR3 bases: TGTGCCACCAGTGATTTTTCGTCGGGAGCGAACGAGCAGTACTTC. This sequence encodes CATSDFSSGANEQYF.

The sample holds a few counts of this clonotype. CDR3 in amino acids: CASSYIGTGWTSPLHF. CDR3 DNA: TGTGCCAGCAGTTACATTGGGACAGGGTGGACTTCACCCCTCCACTTT. This sequence joins TRBV6-5 and TRBJ1-6, with 9 bases fitting TRBD1. J was trimmed by 9 bases and V by 2 bases; bases with no gene match: 8. In germline, CDR1 is MNHEY, CDR2 SVGAGI. The CDR3 has 16 residues.

V gene TRBV30 combines with J gene TRBJ2-4; D gene unclear. CDR1 is GTSNPN and CDR2 is SVGIG in the germline V gene (reference sequence). The CDR3 has 14 residues. V shed 0 bases and J shed 2 bases, with 8 bases lying between them. CDR3 in amino acids: CAWSVLLTKNIQYF. CDR3 nucleotides: TGTGCCTGGAGTGTACTACTAACCAAAAACATTCAGTACTTC. Full variable domain (outside the CDR3, taken from reference TRBV30 and TRBJ2-4): SQTIHQWPATLVQPVGSPLSLECTVEGTSNPNLYWYRQAAGRGLQLLFYSVGIGQISSEVPQNLSASRPQDRQFILSSKKLLLSDSGFYLCAWSVLLTKNIQYFGAGTRLSVL.

V and J are TRBV4-1 and TRBJ2-3, with TRBD2 identical over 10 bases. V shed 4 bases, J shed 4 bases, and the junction held 11 bases outside the gene matches. The CDR3 is 17 amino acids. CDR1 is MGHRA and CDR2 is YSYEKL in the germline V gene. CDR3 in amino acids: CASSLSRLAGVADTQYF. The CDR3 DNA is TGCGCCAGCAGCCTCTCGCGCCTAGCGGGGGTTGCAGATACGCAGTATTTT.

This chain links TRBV20-1 with TRBJ1-1; 10 bases agree with TRBD1. Germline CDR1 and CDR2: DFQATT and SNEGSKA (reference sequence). After removal of 7 bases from V and 4 bases from J, the junction contained 6 bases not matched to a gene. The length of the CDR3 is 13 residues. CDR3: CSVPDRGSTEAFF. CDR3 in DNA: TGCAGTGTCCCGGACAGGGGGAGCACTGAAGCTTTCTTT.

This clonotype was found a few times. The J gene is TRBJ1-2, the V gene TRBV4-1, with D possibly matching TRBD1 (6 bases). Germline assignment: CDR1 MGHRA and CDR2 YSYEKL. Trimming cost V 3 bases and J 12 bases, with 17 bases left between them. The CDR3 extends over 13 amino acids. The CDR3 bases are TGCGCCAGCAGCCAGGAGCCCAGGGGAGAAGACACCTTC. Encoded protein: CASSQEPRGEDTF.

The chain links TRBV20-1 to TRBJ2-3, with D possibly TRBD2 on 6 matching bases. The CDR3 sequence is 12 residues long. Germline V gene sequence: CDR1 DFQATT, CDR2 SNEGSKA (reference sequence). V lost 3 bases, J lost 5 bases, and 9 bases lay in between. CDR3 protein: CSASPGGDTQYF. The DNA for the CDR3 is TGCAGTGCTAGTCCCGGGGGAGATACGCAGTATTTT.

This clonotype was recorded a few times. The rearrangement uses TRBV20-1 and TRBJ1-5, with D perhaps matching TRBD1 (6 bases). Germline CDR1 DFQATT, CDR2 SNEGSKA (reference sequence). The CDR3 length is 14 residues. V lost 3 bases, J lost 7 bases, and 16 bases lay in between. The CDR3 loop reads CSARARGPIQPQHF. CDR3 nucleotide sequence: TGCAGTGCTAGGGCCAGGGGTCCCATCCAGCCCCAGCATTTT.

A few counts support this clonotype. The V gene is TRBV9, the J gene TRBJ2-5; a possible D gene is TRBD1 (6 bases). CDR1 and CDR2 (germline): SGDLS, YYNGEE. Trimming stripped 0 bases from V and 2 bases from J, with 8 bases between. This CDR3 spans 14 amino acids. DNA for the CDR3: TGTGCCAGCAGCGTAGGAGGGGGTCAAGAGACCCAGTACTTC. This encodes CASSVGGGQETQYF.

This clonotype was detected ten times or more. V gene TRBV19 combines with J gene TRBJ2-1; 8 positions agree with TRBD2. CDR3 length: 16 residues. The V and J ends lost 8 bases and 4 bases, in that order; junction bases with no gene match: 13. Germline-derived CDR1 and CDR2 are LNHDA and SQIVND (reference sequence). CDR3 in DNA: TGTGCCAGTTCACTCGGGGGGGGCACTCAGTACAATGAGCAGTTCTTC. Amino acids: CASSLGGGTQYNEQFF.

This clonotype was detected a few times. CDR3 coding DNA: TGTGCCAGCAGTTCGTCGCCGGGGACAGGGGGACATGAGCAGTTCTTC. Protein: CASSSSPGTGGHEQFF. V gene TRBV6-5 combines with J gene TRBJ2-1; 11 nucleotides match TRBD1. Germline CDR1 MNHEY, CDR2 SVGAGI. After removal of 4 bases from V and 8 bases from J, the junction contained 10 bases not matched to a gene. The CDR3 spans 16 residues.